The 20 T cell receptor delta chains given below trace back to one sample, sequenced in a study of gamma delta lymphoproliferative disorders and STAT genes. TCRdb re-processed the multiplex PCR reads using CATT. Altogether around 770 delta-chain clones are present, less than 3.5% being singletons, with the ten largest covering approximately 74%. The receptor sequences were amplified from genomic DNA of peripheral blood mononuclear cells. The sequenced material came from blood. Every receptor here comes from a human donor in good health.

By frequency in the sample, this clone is medium-sized. With a far larger clone one base away, a read error is the likely cause. This chain joins TRDV2 and TRDJ3, with 10 nucleotides matching TRDD3. CDR1 is GEAIGNYY and CDR2 is EKD in the germline V gene. Trimming at V came to 1 base and at J to 1 base, leaving 6 bases not matched to a gene. The CDR3 is made up of 19 amino acids. CDR3: CACDTLGDKGSWDTRQMFF. The CDR3 DNA reads TGTGCCTGTGACACTCTGGGGGATAAGGGGTCCTGGGACACCCGACAGATGTTTTTC.

Notes on this clone: A far larger clone is one base from this, pointing to a likely read error. This sample also contains other DNA sequences that code for the same CDR3. The chain is built from TRDV2 and TRDJ1; 8 positions match TRDD3. With 3 bases clipped from V and 0 bases from J, the junction kept 14 bases outside the gene matches. CDR1 GEAIGNYY and CDR2 EKD come from the germline V gene. CDR3 size: 18 residues. CDR3 sequence reads: CACDFILGDTSYTDKLIF. CDR3 coding DNA: TGTGCCTGTGACTTTATACTAGGGGATACTAGCTACACCGATAAACTCATCTTT.

By sample share, this clone is medium-sized (0.01 to 0.1%). A read error likely explains this, since a far larger clone differs by one base. The chain couples TRDV2 to TRDJ3; the match to TRDD3 covers 9 bases. This CDR3 is built from 21 residues. CDR1 GEAIGNYY and CDR2 EKD come from the germline V gene. V lost 3 bases, J lost 1 base, and 15 bases stayed unmatched. This CDR3 is CACDAVRSGGSSSWDTRQMFF. CDR3 sequence (DNA): TGTGCCTGTGACGCCGTTCGGTCTGGGGGATCCTCGTCCTGGGACACCCGACAGATGTTTTTC.

This clone has only a few counts. This DNA's translation differs at residues 4 and 11 from TCRdb's protein, which comes from a much larger clone; a read error is likely, and the protein shown is translated from the DNA. The rearrangement uses TRDV2 and TRDJ1, with TRDD2 matching 9 bases. Germline V lookup: CDR1 GEAIGNYY, CDR2 EKD. After removal of 5 bases from V and 0 bases from J, the junction contained 15 bases not matched to a gene. There are 18 residues in the CDR3. CDR3 sequence (DNA): TGTGCCTGTGCTCTAGTCTCCTTCCTACCCATCGACACCGATAAACTCATCTTT. Residues: CACALVSFLPIDTDKLIF.

For this clone: The amino acid sequence in TCRdb belongs to a much larger clone and departs from this DNA's translation at residue 10, likely a sequencing read error; the sequence shown is translated from the DNA. The rearrangement uses TRDV1 and TRDJ1; 9 nucleotides line up with TRDD3. The germline V gene has CDR1 TSWWSYY and CDR2 QGS. This CDR3 is 24 amino acids long. Trimming took 0 bases from V and 0 from J; bases not matched to a gene: 26. This CDR3 is CALGELRFLHFGVLGDQHTDKLIF. In nucleotides, the CDR3 is TGTGCTCTTGGGGAACTGAGGTTCCTCCACTTTGGAGTACTGGGGGACCAGCACACCGATAAACTCATCTTT.

This clone came up a few times. The protein given by TCRdb reflects a much larger clone and differs at residue 17 from this DNA's translation, likely from a read error; the protein shown is the DNA's translation. V is TRDV2 and J is TRDJ3, with TRDD3 identical over 10 bases. In germline, CDR1 is GEAIGNYY, CDR2 EKD. CDR3 size: 19 residues. DNA for the CDR3: TGTGCCTGTGACACTCTGGGGGATAAGGAATCCTGGGACACCCGACAGTTGTTTTTC. Protein sequence: CACDTLGDKESWDTRQLFF.

As regards this clone: TCRdb's listed protein matches a much larger clone and diverges from this DNA's translation at residue 21, likely through a read error; the protein shown comes from the DNA. V and J are TRDV1 and TRDJ1; 8 bases line up with TRDD3. The CDR3 consists of 24 residues. The V gene's germline CDR1 is TSWWSYY and CDR2 QGS. CDR3 coding DNA: TGTGCTCTTGGGGAACCGAAGCGGTTCCTGACCCATCTGGGGGACCAGGCGTACACCGATAACCTCATCTTT. It codes for CALGEPKRFLTHLGDQAYTDNLIF.

This clone was observed a handful of times. TCRdb attributes to this sequence the protein of a much larger clone, which differs from the DNA translation at residues 10 and 17; a read error is likely, and the protein displayed is translated from the DNA. This chain joins TRDV2 and TRDJ3; TRDD3 might be the D (5 bases). The CDR3 contains 21 residues. Germline CDR1 and CDR2: GEAIGNYY and EKD. The CDR3 sequence is CACDTVRSGRSSSWDTLQMFF. DNA for the CDR3: TGTGCCTGTGACACCGTTCGGTCTGGGAGATCCTCGTCCTGGGACACCCTACAGATGTTTTTC.

This clone is termed medium-sized (0.01 to 0.1%). This likely came from a read error, as a far larger clone is one base away. Additional DNA sequences in this sample encode the identical CDR3. The chain links TRDV2 to TRDJ1; the match to TRDD3 covers 9 bases. There are 15 residues in the CDR3. CDR1 and CDR2 from the germline V gene are GEAIGNYY and EKD. The CDR3 region has the DNA TGTGCCTGTGACACCTTGGGGGATATATACGATAAGCTCATCTTT. Amino acid sequence: CACDTLGDIYDKLIF.

This clone has a handful of counts. This is likely an artifact of a read error, given a far larger clone one base away. The same CDR3 is also encoded by other DNA sequences in this sample. The rearrangement uses TRDV2 and TRDJ3; 10 bases are a match to TRDD3. With 3 bases clipped from V and 0 bases from J, the junction kept 7 bases outside the gene matches. The germline V gene has CDR1 GEAIGNYY and CDR2 EKD. The CDR3 totals 19 residues. CDR3 region: CACDLTGGSTSWDTRQMFF. In nucleotides, the CDR3 is TGTGCCTGTGACCTGACTGGGGGATCCACCTCCTGGGACACCCGACAGATGTTTTTC.

About this clone: TCRdb's protein for this DNA is that of a much larger clone and differs from the translation at residue 7, likely a read error; the protein shown is the DNA translation. The chain links TRDV2 to TRDJ3; maybe TRDD3 (5 bases). V gave up 5 bases and J gave up 0 bases, with 16 bases separating them. The CDR3 totals 18 residues. Per germline, CDR1 GEAIGNYY and CDR2 EKD. The DNA of the CDR3 is TGTGCCTGTGTCACACTGGAGGGAAGCTCCTGGGACACCCGACAGATGTTTTTC. Residues: CACVTLEGSSWDTRQMFF.

Concerning this clone itself: With only one base between it and a far larger clone, this is likely a read error. Other DNA sequences of this sample code for an identical CDR3. The chain couples TRDV2 to TRDJ3; TRDD3 aligns across 9 bases. Germline V lookup: CDR1 GEAIGNYY, CDR2 EKD. The CDR3 runs to 19 residues. The V gene end was trimmed by 6 bases and the J gene end by 0 bases; junction bases not matched to a gene: 11. Here the CDR3 DNA reads TGTGCCTGTTCGTTACTGGGGGACGAAAGCTCCTGGGACACCCGACAGATGTTTTTC. Translation gives CACSLLGDESSWDTRQMFF.

This clone was seen a handful of times. This sequence is one base from a far larger clone and is likely a read error. The sample contains more than one DNA sequence encoding this CDR3. The chain is built from TRDV2 and TRDJ3; 9 bases line up with TRDD3. In germline, CDR1 is GEAIGNYY, CDR2 EKD. The CDR3 consists of 21 residues. The CDR3 region is CACDSSDTGGTSSWDTRQMFF. CDR3 bases: TGCGCCTGTGACTCTTCGGATACTGGGGGAACGAGCTCCTGGGACACCCGACAGATGTTTTTC.

This clone was observed a handful of times. Translating this DNA gives a protein that differs at residue 15 from the TCRdb one, which belongs to a much larger clone; a read error is likely, and the protein shown is this translation. This chain joins TRDV2 and TRDJ3; 8 bases match TRDD3. CDR1 is GEAIGNYY and CDR2 is EKD in the germline V gene. This CDR3 has 18 amino acids. The CDR3 protein is CACVTLGGSSWDTRLMFF. CDR3 DNA: TGTGCCTGTGTCACACTGGGGGGAAGCTCCTGGGACACCCGACTGATGTTTTTC.

This clone is medium-sized by share. A single base is all that separates this from a far larger clone, so a read error is likely. The J gene is TRDJ1, the V gene TRDV1; 10 bases match TRDD3. CDR3 size: 21 residues. Germline loops: CDR1 TSWWSYY, CDR2 QGS. Trimming took 3 bases from V and 0 from J; bases not matched to a gene: 19. The CDR3 bases are TGTGCTCTTGGGGATCCCCCTCTGACATGGGGGATACTCAGGTACACCGATAAACTCATCTTT. It yields the protein CALGDPPLTWGILRYTDKLIF.

By sample share, this clone is medium-sized. It differs at one base from a far larger clone, so likely a read error. The chain links TRDV2 to TRDJ1; a possible D gene is TRDD3 (5 bases). Germline V gives CDR1 GEAIGNYY, CDR2 EKD. CDR3 length: 16 amino acids. Trimming took off 3 bases at V and 1 base at J, with 17 bases between the two ends. CDR3 in amino acids: CACDRLLEKGTDKLIF. The CDR3 region has the DNA TGTGCCTGTGACCGCTTACTGGAGAAAGGCACCGATAAACTCATCTTT.

A word on this clone: A far larger clone is only one base removed, so a read error is likely. Other DNA sequences in the same sample also yield this CDR3. This chain connects TRDV2 to TRDJ2; 7 positions match TRDD3. Germline values: CDR1 GEAIGNYY, CDR2 EKD. CDR3 length: 17 amino acids. The CDR3 protein is CACDTVARDTLTAQLFF. The CDR3 bases are TGTGCCTGTGACACCGTGGCTCGGGATACTCTGACGGCACAACTCTTCTTT.

About this clone itself: The likely explanation is a read error, given a far larger clone one base away. Other DNA variants within this sample encode the same CDR3. The rearrangement uses TRDV2 and TRDJ3; 9 bases map to TRDD3. CDR3 length equals 21 residues. The ends lost 3 bases at V and 0 bases at J; junction bases unmatched: 14. In germline, CDR1 is GEAIGNYY, CDR2 EKD. The CDR3 sequence is CACDSSDTGGTSSWDTRQMFF. Here the CDR3 DNA reads TGTGCCTGTGACTCTTCGGATACTGGGGGAACAAGCTCCTGGGACACCCGACAGATGTTTTTC.

This clone was counted only a few times. The protein TCRdb gives is from a much larger clone and does not agree with this DNA's translation at residue 20, likely a read error; the protein shown here comes from the DNA. This chain uses TRDV1 with TRDJ1; 9 bases are a match to TRDD3. This CDR3 contains 24 residues. Germline V lookup: CDR1 TSWWSYY, CDR2 QGS. The DNA for the CDR3 is TGTGCTCTTGGGGAACTGAGGTTCCTCTACTTTGGAGTACTGGGGGACCAGCACACCGAAAAACTCATCTTT. Translating it yields CALGELRFLYFGVLGDQHTEKLIF.

This clone appeared a few times. The protein in TCRdb stems from a much larger clone and differs at residue 15 from this DNA's translation, likely a read error; here the protein is translated from the DNA. J is TRDJ1 and V is TRDV2; TRDD3 matches 9 bases. The CDR3 is 19 residues long. CDR1 and CDR2 (germline): GEAIGNYY, EKD. The DNA for the CDR3 is TGTGCCTGTGACACCGCAGGAGGGAGACTGGGGGACCAGACCGGTAAACTCATCTTT. This encodes CACDTAGGRLGDQTGKLIF.